These T cell receptor beta chains were read from a single sample in a study of beta chain features in type 1 diabetes. TCRdb keeps only in-frame clones here, not all; method: immunoSEQ multiplex PCR. Of under 450,000 clones listed, around 13% were seen once; the top ten hold around 0.039%. The material sequenced was naive CD4+ T cells from blood. These receptors all come from a man aged 30 to 39 in good health. Both conserved end residues are part of each CDR3.

TRBJ2-3,TRBV14,CASSRLRRGGQHTQYF
TRBJ1-2,TRBV6-5,CASNLHGDYGYTF
TRBJ2-3,TRBV7-6,CASSITSGARTDTQYF
TRBJ2-5,TRBV5-4,CASSSSGGQETQYF
TRBJ2-1,TRBV5-6,CASSLQARSYNEQFF
TRBJ2-1,TRBV4-2,CASSQDRGPGPEQFF
TRBJ2-2,TRBV7-2,CASSPLDTGELFF
TRBJ1-4,TRBV5-4,CASSLGYNEKLFF
TRBJ1-1,TRBV6-1,CASRTAGEAFF
TRBJ2-1,TRBV4-3,CASSQEWRNEQFF
TRBJ1-2,TRBV30,CAWSPGGGGYTF
TRBJ2-5,TRBV7-2,CASSLGGSQETQYF
TRBJ1-5,TRBV7-2,CASSWNRDSNQPQHF
TRBJ2-1,TRBV4-1,CASSQGLAGMNEQFF
TRBJ1-6,TRBV1,CTSSQGCEEVMSPLHF
TRBJ1-6,TRBV30,CAWSVSMVNSPLHF
TRBJ1-6,TRBV18,CASSPREETSPLHF
TRBJ2-1,TRBV28,CASSLVAAEQFF
TRBJ1-2,TRBV27,CASRDRDRGHGGYTF
TRBJ2-1,TRBV5-5,CASRYEASSYNEQFF
TRBJ2-3,TRBV7-2,CASSLGGSQDTQYF
TRBJ1-1,TRBV19,CASTAAGNTEAFF
TRBJ1-3,TRBV9,CASSVSGNSGNTIYF
TRBJ2-3,TRBV6-6,CASSSTSRGLNTQYF
TRBJ2-7,TRBV11-2,CATGGTIHEQYF
TRBJ2-3,TRBV9,CASSVGDSKITDTQYF
TRBJ1-5,TRBV11-2,CASSLDGKDNQPQHF
TRBJ2-5,TRBV11-2,CASSLSVRETQYF
TRBJ2-1,TRBV5-1,CASSLAMATGLSNEQFF
TRBJ2-3,TRBV25-1,CASSLTGTDTQYF
TRBJ2-1,TRBV18,CASSRGSSGHRGGSYNEQFF
TRBJ1-6,TRBV5-6,CASSLEGALHF
TRBJ2-1,TRBV19,CASSPGTSDKSKQFF
TRBJ2-1,TRBV2,CASSELVSSYNEQFF
TRBJ2-7,TRBV14,CASSRRPYEQYF
TRBJ1-1,TRBV9,CASSRAPENTEAFF
TRBJ2-5,TRBV5-6,CASSLAALGETQYF
TRBJ2-7,TRBV7-2,CASSPPQVTYEQYF
TRBJ2-5,TRBV7-2,CASSPTLGQGETQYF
TRBJ1-2,TRBV18,CASSPGQGYGYTF
TRBJ2-7,TRBV6-5,CASSRGDRGHEQYF
TRBJ1-1,TRBV25-1,CASSELWGAWDKAFF
TRBJ2-3,TRBV9,CASSVDLAGSTDTQYF